Shown below are 9 T cell receptor beta chains from a single sample sequenced in a study of OX40 agonist ivuxolimab in advanced cancers. This table comes from immunoSEQ multiplex PCR, and its TCRdb copy is limited to in-frame clones, with some not included. This sample has approximately 58,000 clones, with around four fifths found just once. Sample: CD4+ or CD8+ T cells sorted from blood, taken in a trial of the OX40 agonist ivuxolimab. The source of these receptors is an adult with an advanced solid tumor such as melanoma, head and neck, liver or kidney cancer.

In this sample, this clone turned up a few times. J is TRBJ2-7 and V is TRBV5-1, with 7 bases identical to TRBD2. Germline assignment: CDR1 SGHRS and CDR2 YFSETQ. V lost 6 bases, J lost 3 bases, and 15 bases stayed unmatched. The CDR3 runs to 16 residues. In DNA form, the CDR3 reads TGCGCCAGCAACTTCGGGCTACAAGGGAGGGACTACGAGCAGTACTTC. Protein product: CASNFGLQGRDYEQYF.

The rearrangement uses TRBV29-1 and TRBJ1-5; the D is unclear. V dropped 4 bases and J dropped 8 bases, with 15 bases sitting between them. The CDR3 consists of 13 residues. The germline gives CDR1 SQVTM, CDR2 ANQGSEA. This CDR3 is CSVVVPGGEPQHF. The CDR3 DNA reads TGCAGCGTTGTGGTCCCGGGTGGGGAGCCCCAGCATTTT.

This clone came up a few times. The rearrangement links TRBV6-1 to TRBJ1-5; D gene uncertain. V lost 3 bases to trimming and J lost 7 bases, with 13 bases between them. Germline CDR1 MNHNS, CDR2 SASEGT. The CDR3 is made up of 14 amino acids. The CDR3 bases are TGTGCCAGCAGTGACGCCATTTCTAGGCAGCCCCAGCATTTT. This gives the protein CASSDAISRQPQHF.

V usage is TRBV7-9 and J usage is TRBJ1-1, with a possible D match to TRBD1 (5 bases). V lost 1 base to trimming and J lost 6 bases, with 9 bases between them. CDR3 size: 13 residues. Germline CDR1 and CDR2: SEHNR and FQNEAQ (reference sequence). The CDR3: CASSLGPGPEAFF. Here the CDR3 DNA reads TGTGCCAGCAGCTTAGGGCCGGGACCTGAAGCTTTCTTT.

This clone was seen just once. V gene TRBV5-4 combines with J gene TRBJ2-1; 13 nucleotides line up with TRBD2. The CDR3 is 16 residues long. The germline V gene encodes CDR1 SGHNT and CDR2 YYREEE (reference sequence). After removal of 4 bases from V and 6 bases from J, the junction contained 7 bases not matched to a gene. In DNA form, the CDR3 reads TGTGCCAGCAGCCCACCCACTAGCGGGGGGGCCAATGAGCAGTTCTTC. Protein: CASSPPTSGGANEQFF.

V and J are TRBV11-1 and TRBJ2-3; D unclear. Trimming pared 5 bases from V and 4 bases from J, leaving 10 bases between. Germline V lookup: CDR1 SGHAT, CDR2 FQDESV (reference sequence). CDR3 size: 13 residues. The CDR3 sequence is CASSPQPADTQYF. CDR3 coding DNA: TGTGCCAGCAGCCCTCAACCGGCAGATACGCAGTATTTT.

This chain joins TRBV28 and TRBJ1-1, with D unclear. The CDR3 is 13 amino acids. Trimming removed 3 bases at V and 6 bases at J, with 11 bases between. The germline V gene encodes CDR1 MDHEN and CDR2 SYDVKM. In DNA form, the CDR3 reads TGTGCCAGCAGTTTCCTTAGACGGGCTGAAGCTTTCTTT. Translation gives CASSFLRRAEAFF.

In regard to this clone: This sample also contains other DNA sequences that code for the same CDR3. The rearrangement joins TRBV4-1 to TRBJ2-5; D is undetermined. The germline V gene encodes CDR1 MGHRA and CDR2 YSYEKL. V was cut by 0 bases and J by 5 bases, with 4 bases left in between. This CDR3 contains 12 residues. The CDR3 region is CASSQDFETQYF. In DNA form, the CDR3 reads TGCGCCAGCAGCCAAGATTTCGAGACCCAGTACTTC.

This CDR3 is CASSSWTGTEETQYF. The CDR3 nucleotides are TGTGCCAGCAGTTCTTGGACAGGCACCGAAGAGACCCAGTACTTC. This chain connects TRBV6-5 to TRBJ2-5; 7 bases fit TRBD1. The germline CDR1 and CDR2 sequences are MNHEY and SVGAGI. The trim removed 4 bases at V and 3 bases at J, leaving 8 bases unmatched. The CDR3 runs 15 residues.